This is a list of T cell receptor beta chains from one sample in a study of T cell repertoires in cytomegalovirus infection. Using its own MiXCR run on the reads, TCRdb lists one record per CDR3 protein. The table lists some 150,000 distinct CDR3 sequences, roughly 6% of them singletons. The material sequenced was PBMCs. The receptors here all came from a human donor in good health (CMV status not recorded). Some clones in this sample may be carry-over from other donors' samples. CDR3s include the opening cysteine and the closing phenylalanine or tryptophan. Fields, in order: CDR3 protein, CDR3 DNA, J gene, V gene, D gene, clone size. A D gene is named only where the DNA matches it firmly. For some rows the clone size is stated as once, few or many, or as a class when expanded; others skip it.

cdr3_aa: CASSQESPGVLYTGELFF; cdr3_nt: TGCGCCAGCAGCCAAGAATCGCCAGGGGTATTGTACACCGGGGAGCTGTTTTTT; j_call: TRBJ2-2; v_call: TRBV4-1; d_call: -; clone_size: many
cdr3_aa: CAISAKQYF; cdr3_nt: TGTGCCATTTCCGCCAAGCAGTACTTC; j_call: TRBJ2-7; v_call: TRBV15; d_call: -; clone_size: -
cdr3_aa: CSARGMGQGGEETQYF; cdr3_nt: TGCAGTGCTAGAGGGATGGGACAGGGAGGCGAAGAGACCCAGTACTTC; j_call: TRBJ2-5; v_call: TRBV20-1; d_call: TRBD1; clone_size: -
cdr3_aa: CASTPQGAGKLGANVLTF; cdr3_nt: TGTGCCAGCACCCCCCAGGGGGCCGGGAAGCTTGGGGCCAACGTCCTGACTTTC; j_call: TRBJ2-6; v_call: TRBV25-1; d_call: TRBD1; clone_size: many
cdr3_aa: CASSPSSVAGGGYTF; cdr3_nt: TGTGCCAGCTCTCCATCCTCCGTTGCCGGGGGGGGCTACACCTTC; j_call: TRBJ1-2; v_call: TRBV27; d_call: -; clone_size: -
cdr3_aa: CASRPTGIYGYTF; cdr3_nt: TGTGCCAGCAGACCGACAGGTATCTATGGCTACACCTTC; j_call: TRBJ1-2; v_call: TRBV28; d_call: -; clone_size: few
cdr3_aa: CSARDPTGRNEQYF; cdr3_nt: TGCAGTGCTAGAGACCCCACAGGGAGGAACGAGCAGTACTTC; j_call: TRBJ2-7; v_call: TRBV20-1; d_call: -; clone_size: many
cdr3_aa: CATSVPGPLTNNEQFF; cdr3_nt: TGTGCCACCAGTGTCCCGGGACCCCTAACGAACAATGAGCAGTTCTTC; j_call: TRBJ2-1; v_call: TRBV24-1; d_call: -; clone_size: many
cdr3_aa: CASSDPYNEQFF; cdr3_nt: TGTGCCAGCAGCGACCCGTACAATGAGCAGTTCTTC; j_call: TRBJ2-1; v_call: TRBV7-9; d_call: -; clone_size: many
cdr3_aa: CASSPSAGTGWETQYF; cdr3_nt: TGTGCCAGCAGCCCCTCCGCCGGGACAGGGTGGGAGACCCAGTACTTC; j_call: TRBJ2-5; v_call: TRBV5-5; d_call: TRBD1; clone_size: many
cdr3_aa: CASSRDSHF; cdr3_nt: TGTGCCAGCAGTAGGGACAGTCACTTT; j_call: TRBJ1-3; v_call: TRBV12-3/TRBV12-4; d_call: TRBD1; clone_size: many
cdr3_aa: CASSRDRRGGGYTF; cdr3_nt: TGTGCCAGCAGCAGAGACAGGAGGGGAGGTGGCTACACCTTC; j_call: TRBJ1-2; v_call: TRBV12-3/TRBV12-4; d_call: -; clone_size: many
cdr3_aa: CASSLADGKTDTQYF; cdr3_nt: TGTGCCAGCAGCTTAGCGGATGGTAAAACAGATACGCAGTATTTT; j_call: TRBJ2-3; v_call: TRBV7-6; d_call: -; clone_size: -
cdr3_aa: CASSLSQAADTQYF; cdr3_nt: TGTGCCAGCAGCTTATCACAGGCAGCAGATACGCAGTATTTT; j_call: TRBJ2-3; v_call: TRBV7-2; d_call: -; clone_size: many
cdr3_aa: CAISDLGGNSPLHF; cdr3_nt: TGTGCCATCTCGGACCTCGGGGGTAATTCACCCCTCCACTTT; j_call: TRBJ1-6; v_call: TRBV10-3; d_call: -; clone_size: -
cdr3_aa: CASSLGLATQYF; cdr3_nt: TGTGCCAGCAGTCTCGGACTAGCTACGCAGTATTTT; j_call: TRBJ2-3; v_call: TRBV11-2; d_call: TRBD2; clone_size: many
cdr3_aa: CASEARDRPSGGSSYNEQFF; cdr3_nt: TGTGCCAGCGAGGCAAGAGATAGGCCTAGCGGGGGGAGCTCCTACAATGAGCAGTTCTTC; j_call: TRBJ2-1; v_call: TRBV3-1; d_call: TRBD2; clone_size: many
cdr3_aa: CASSPQGVEQYF; cdr3_nt: TGTGCCAGCAGCCCACAGGGTGTCGAGCAGTACTTC; j_call: TRBJ2-7; v_call: TRBV7-8; d_call: -; clone_size: many
cdr3_aa: CAVAEGRTEAFF; cdr3_nt: TGTGCAGTGGCAGAGGGTCGGACTGAAGCTTTCTTT; j_call: TRBJ1-1; v_call: TRBV12-3/TRBV12-4; d_call: -; clone_size: many
cdr3_aa: CASSFKGSGANVLTF; cdr3_nt: TGTGCCAGCAGTTTCAAGGGCTCTGGGGCCAACGTCCTGACTTTC; j_call: TRBJ2-6; v_call: TRBV12-3/TRBV12-4; d_call: -; clone_size: few
cdr3_aa: CASSLDREVGYGYTF; cdr3_nt: TGTGCCAGCAGCTTAGACAGGGAGGTCGGCTATGGCTACACCTTC; j_call: TRBJ1-2; v_call: TRBV7-2; d_call: -; clone_size: many
cdr3_aa: CASSRRTQETQYF; cdr3_nt: TGTGCCAGTAGTCGGAGGACGCAAGAGACCCAGTACTTC; j_call: TRBJ2-5; v_call: TRBV11-2; d_call: -; clone_size: many
cdr3_aa: CASSTPRQAPGNEQFF; cdr3_nt: TGTGCCAGTAGTACCCCTAGACAGGCCCCAGGCAATGAGCAGTTCTTC; j_call: TRBJ2-1; v_call: TRBV19; d_call: -; clone_size: few
cdr3_aa: CSARDPGGLLAVVAKQYF; cdr3_nt: TGCAGTGCTAGAGATCCCGGGGGTTTATTAGCGGTGGTGGCTAAGCAGTACTTC; j_call: TRBJ2-7; v_call: TRBV20-1; d_call: -; clone_size: -
cdr3_aa: CAWSVGAGRGYTF; cdr3_nt: TGTGCCTGGAGTGTAGGAGCAGGGAGGGGCTACACCTTC; j_call: TRBJ1-2; v_call: TRBV30; d_call: -; clone_size: -
cdr3_aa: CASSFSGDNEQFF; cdr3_nt: TGTGCCAGCAGCTTTTCGGGAGACAATGAGCAGTTCTTC; j_call: TRBJ2-1; v_call: TRBV7-6; d_call: -; clone_size: many
cdr3_aa: CSARRGLSRTDTQYF; cdr3_nt: TGCAGTGCTCGGCGGGGCCTATCCCGCACAGATACGCAGTATTTT; j_call: TRBJ2-3; v_call: TRBV20-1; d_call: -; clone_size: few
cdr3_aa: CASSPLGASGGVADTQYF; cdr3_nt: TGTGCCAGCAGCCCCCTCGGGGCTAGCGGGGGGGTAGCAGATACGCAGTATTTT; j_call: TRBJ2-3; v_call: TRBV7-3; d_call: TRBD2; clone_size: many
cdr3_aa: CSARDYGLAPDEQYF; cdr3_nt: TGCAGTGCTAGAGATTACGGTCTAGCCCCTGACGAGCAGTACTTC; j_call: TRBJ2-7; v_call: TRBV20-1; d_call: -; clone_size: few
cdr3_aa: CASSFSREFTANQPQHF; cdr3_nt: TGTGCCAGCAGCTTCTCCAGGGAATTTACCGCCAATCAGCCCCAGCATTTT; j_call: TRBJ1-5; v_call: TRBV7-2; d_call: -; clone_size: many
cdr3_aa: CASERDRANYGYTF; cdr3_nt: TGTGCCAGCGAAAGAGACAGGGCCAACTATGGCTACACCTTC; j_call: TRBJ1-2; v_call: TRBV28; d_call: TRBD1; clone_size: few
cdr3_aa: CASSLPSRPQHF; cdr3_nt: TGTGCCAGCAGCTTACCTTCTCGGCCCCAGCATTTT; j_call: TRBJ1-5; v_call: TRBV7-8; d_call: -; clone_size: many
cdr3_aa: CASSGDVGVNTEAFF; cdr3_nt: TGTGCCAGCAGCGGGGACGTGGGTGTGAACACTGAAGCTTTCTTT; j_call: TRBJ1-1; v_call: TRBV13; d_call: -; clone_size: few
cdr3_aa: CASSLYSAADGYTF; cdr3_nt: TGTGCCAGCAGCTTATATTCGGCAGCGGATGGCTACACCTTC; j_call: TRBJ1-2; v_call: TRBV7-2; d_call: -; clone_size: many
cdr3_aa: CSARDRTSGAIYEQYF; cdr3_nt: TGCAGTGCTAGAGATCGGACTAGCGGGGCGATCTACGAGCAGTACTTC; j_call: TRBJ2-7; v_call: TRBV20-1; d_call: TRBD2; clone_size: few
cdr3_aa: CSATGTGEIYEQYF; cdr3_nt: TGCAGTGCAACCGGGACAGGAGAGATCTACGAGCAGTACTTC; j_call: TRBJ2-7; v_call: TRBV20-1; d_call: TRBD1; clone_size: few
cdr3_aa: CASSVGGGYYSYEQYF; cdr3_nt: TGTGCCAGCAGTGTTGGGGGGGGCTATTATTCCTACGAGCAGTACTTC; j_call: TRBJ2-7; v_call: TRBV6-1; d_call: -; clone_size: many
cdr3_aa: CSSSRIGNEQFF; cdr3_nt: TGCAGCTCATCAAGGATTGGGAATGAGCAGTTCTTC; j_call: TRBJ2-1; v_call: TRBV29-1; d_call: -; clone_size: few
cdr3_aa: CASSGPSTGNTGELFF; cdr3_nt: TGTGCCAGCAGTGGTCCATCGACAGGGAACACCGGGGAGCTGTTTTTT; j_call: TRBJ2-2; v_call: TRBV6-2/TRBV6-3; d_call: -; clone_size: many
cdr3_aa: CSARDTGRGGNYGYTF; cdr3_nt: TGCAGTGCTAGAGATACGGGAAGGGGTGGTAACTATGGCTACACCTTC; j_call: TRBJ1-2; v_call: TRBV20-1; d_call: -; clone_size: -
cdr3_aa: CSARDRVNTGELFF; cdr3_nt: TGCAGTGCTAGGGACAGGGTGAACACCGGGGAGCTGTTTTTT; j_call: TRBJ2-2; v_call: TRBV20-1; d_call: TRBD1; clone_size: many
cdr3_aa: CASSPSGTENIQYF; cdr3_nt: TGTGCCAGCTCACCCTCCGGGACAGAAAACATTCAGTACTTC; j_call: TRBJ2-4; v_call: TRBV18; d_call: TRBD1; clone_size: few
cdr3_aa: CASSFTLNTEAFF; cdr3_nt: TGTGCCAGCAGTTTTACGCTGAACACTGAAGCTTTCTTT; j_call: TRBJ1-1; v_call: TRBV28; d_call: -; clone_size: many
cdr3_aa: CASSLGTGYLVLEAFF; cdr3_nt: TGTGCCAGCAGTTTGGGGACAGGTTATTTGGTCCTTGAAGCTTTCTTT; j_call: TRBJ1-1; v_call: TRBV12-3/TRBV12-4; d_call: TRBD1; clone_size: -
cdr3_aa: CASNGGGPENTEAFF; cdr3_nt: TGTGCCAGTAACGGCGGGGGGCCGGAGAACACTGAAGCTTTCTTT; j_call: TRBJ1-1; v_call: TRBV19; d_call: -; clone_size: -
cdr3_aa: CATSRGSPRGANEKLFF; cdr3_nt: TGTGCCACCAGCAGAGGTTCCCCGAGGGGTGCTAATGAAAAACTGTTTTTT; j_call: TRBJ1-4; v_call: TRBV15; d_call: -; clone_size: few
cdr3_aa: CSAGAGPYEQYF; cdr3_nt: TGCAGCGCAGGGGCAGGGCCCTACGAGCAGTACTTC; j_call: TRBJ2-7; v_call: TRBV29-1; d_call: -; clone_size: -
cdr3_aa: CATHGAATYEQYF; cdr3_nt: TGTGCCACCCACGGAGCTGCTACCTACGAGCAGTACTTC; j_call: TRBJ2-7; v_call: TRBV28; d_call: -; clone_size: many
cdr3_aa: CASSRGTETEAFF; cdr3_nt: TGTGCCAGCAGCCGGGGGACAGAAACTGAAGCTTTCTTT; j_call: TRBJ1-1; v_call: TRBV7-9; d_call: TRBD1; clone_size: -
cdr3_aa: CASKGGLSYNEQFF; cdr3_nt: TGTGCCAGCAAAGGGGGTCTCTCCTACAATGAGCAGTTCTTC; j_call: TRBJ2-1; v_call: TRBV11-1; d_call: -; clone_size: many
cdr3_aa: CASTIDGTQPQHF; cdr3_nt: TGTGCCAGCACCATTGACGGGACTCAGCCCCAGCATTTT; j_call: TRBJ1-5; v_call: TRBV7-2; d_call: -; clone_size: many
cdr3_aa: CASSLGTGENQPQHF; cdr3_nt: TGTGCCAGCAGCTTGGGGACAGGGGAAAATCAGCCCCAGCATTTT; j_call: TRBJ1-5; v_call: TRBV7-9; d_call: TRBD1; clone_size: many
cdr3_aa: CAISGGRGNAAEAFF; cdr3_nt: TGTGCCATCAGTGGGGGTAGGGGGAACGCGGCTGAAGCTTTCTTT; j_call: TRBJ1-1; v_call: TRBV10-3; d_call: -; clone_size: many
cdr3_aa: CASRRGQVDQPQHF; cdr3_nt: TGTGCCAGCAGGAGGGGACAGGTCGATCAGCCCCAGCATTTT; j_call: TRBJ1-5; v_call: TRBV6-1; d_call: TRBD1; clone_size: many
cdr3_aa: CASSPQTTNEKLFF; cdr3_nt: TGTGCCAGCTCACCACAGACAACTAATGAAAAACTGTTTTTT; j_call: TRBJ1-4; v_call: TRBV18; d_call: -; clone_size: few